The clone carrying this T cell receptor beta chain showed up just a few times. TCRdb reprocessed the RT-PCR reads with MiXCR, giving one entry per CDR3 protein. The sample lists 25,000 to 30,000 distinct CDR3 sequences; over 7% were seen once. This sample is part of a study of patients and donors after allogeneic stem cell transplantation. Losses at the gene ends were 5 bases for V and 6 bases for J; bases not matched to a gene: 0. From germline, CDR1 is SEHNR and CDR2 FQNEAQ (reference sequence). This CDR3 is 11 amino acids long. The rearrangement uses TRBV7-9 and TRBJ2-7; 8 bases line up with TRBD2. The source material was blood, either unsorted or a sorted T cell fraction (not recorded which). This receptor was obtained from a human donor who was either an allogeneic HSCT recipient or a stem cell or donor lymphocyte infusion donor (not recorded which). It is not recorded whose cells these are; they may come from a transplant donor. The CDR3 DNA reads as TGTGCCAGCAGCCGGGAGGGCGAGCAGTACTTC. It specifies CASSREGEQYF.